The 15 T cell receptor beta chains presented below share a single source sample, sequenced in a study of low-dose radiotherapy and immunotherapy resistance in tumors. TRAV and TRBV primers primed cDNA for both TCRalpha and TCRbeta. The authors ran around 19 PCR cycles to amplify TCRs with a constant-region primer and V-primer adapter. Each CDR3 protein gets one entry after TCRdb re-called the reads with MiXCR. The table shows just over 90,000 distinct CDR3 sequences, with under 25% occurring only once. The time point: after trial treatment. As to treatment: LDRT plus nivolumab, ipilimumab, low-dose cyclophosphamide and aspirin (RACIN trial). Sequenced here: PBMCs, sampled after low-dose radiotherapy plus immunotherapy. These receptors all come from a female donor with ovarian cancer.

There are many counts of this clonotype. The V call is TRBV20-1, the J call TRBJ1-1; D might be TRBD1 (5 bases). This CDR3 is 11 amino acids long. V was clipped by 6 bases and J by 8 bases, with 13 bases between them. Looked up from germline, CDR1 is DFQATT and CDR2 is SNEGSKA (reference sequence). The CDR3, as DNA: TGCAGTGCCTTGAGGAACAGGGAAGCTTTCTTT. Its protein is CSALRNREAFF.

This clonotype was detected ten times or more. The rearrangement joins TRBV4-1 to TRBJ2-1, with 8 bases fitting TRBD2. In germline, CDR1 is MGHRA, CDR2 YSYEKL. This CDR3 region has 21 residues. V lost 0 bases, J lost 6 bases, and 22 bases stayed unmatched. The CDR3 DNA follows: TGCGCCAGCAGCCAAGAGCACGGGGGGGGCTACCGTCCCCGATCCCGCAATGAGCAGTTCTTC. It encodes CASSQEHGGGYRPRSRNEQFF.

The table lists this clonotype with many counts. The V call is TRBV19, the J call TRBJ2-7, with unresolved D. The CDR3 is made up of 12 amino acids. Germline assignment: CDR1 LNHDA and CDR2 SQIVND (reference sequence). The V gene lost 10 bases and the J gene lost 2 bases, with 12 bases spanning the gap. The CDR3 loop is CATKKPPYEQYF. CDR3 coding DNA: TGTGCCACCAAAAAGCCACCCTACGAGCAGTACTTC.

This clonotype was recorded at least ten times. The rearrangement uses TRBV6-6 and TRBJ1-6; no clear D. This CDR3 has 14 amino acids. The germline V and J ends were trimmed by 2 bases and 7 bases, with 9 bases remaining between them. Germline CDR1 and CDR2: MNHNY and SVGAGI (reference sequence). Here the CDR3 DNA reads TGTGCCAGCAGTTACGCCCCCCGGAATTCACCCCTCCACTTT. Encoded protein: CASSYAPRNSPLHF.

The sample holds many counts of this clonotype. The V gene is TRBV3-1, the J gene TRBJ2-1; possible D gene TRBD2, 5 bases. Trimming pared 1 base from V and 3 bases from J, leaving 13 bases between. The CDR3 sequence is 16 residues long. Germline-derived CDR1 and CDR2 are LGHDT and YNNKEL (reference sequence). The CDR3 DNA sequence: TGTGCCAGCAGCCAAGGCCTAACGGGGAACTACAATGAGCAGTTCTTC. It specifies CASSQGLTGNYNEQFF.

There are many counts of this clonotype. This chain joins TRBV24-1 and TRBJ2-4; 10 bases are a match to TRBD1. V lost 6 bases and J lost 3; bases outside the gene matches: 10. Germline CDR1 is KGHDR and CDR2 is SFDVKD. The CDR3 contains 17 residues. The CDR3 DNA reads TGTGCCACCAGTTCTTCCGGGACAGGGGTCGGCAAAAACATTCAGTACTTC. As protein: CATSSSGTGVGKNIQYF.

The chain joins TRBV6-2 or TRBV6-3 to TRBJ2-1; tentative D call: TRBD1 (6 bases). The V gene lost 5 bases and the J gene lost 5 bases, with 19 bases spanning the gap. The CDR3 loop spans 16 amino acids. Germline V gene lookup returns CDR1 MNHEY and CDR2 SVGEGT. The CDR3 protein is CASSVIDRLGHNEQFF. The DNA for the CDR3 is TGTGCCAGCAGTGTTATAGACAGGCTGGGGCACAATGAGCAGTTCTTC.

A few counts support this clonotype. With a much larger clone just one base away, this may be a read error. The chain links TRBV10-3 to TRBJ2-5; 7 bases are a match to TRBD2. The trim removed 5 bases at V and 1 base at J, leaving 13 bases unmatched. The CDR3 is made up of 17 amino acids. Germline V gene data show CDR1 as ENHRY and CDR2 as SYGVKD. The CDR3 region has the DNA TGTGCCATCAGTCCCTCAAGACTCGGGAGGAGCCAAGAGACCCAGTACTTC. Protein product: CAISPSRLGRSQETQYF.

The chain employs TRBV28 and TRBJ2-5; D call uncertain. The germline V gene encodes CDR1 MDHEN and CDR2 SYDVKM. V lost 2 bases and J lost 5, with 9 bases in between. This CDR3 has 13 amino acids. The CDR3 loop reads CASSLPATETQYF. The CDR3 nucleotides are TGTGCCAGCAGTTTACCGGCAACGGAGACCCAGTACTTC.

This clonotype has a count of ten or more. The J gene is TRBJ1-1, the V gene TRBV18; the match to TRBD1 covers 9 bases. The CDR3 is 13 amino acids. Germline lookup yields CDR1 KGHSH and CDR2 LQKENI. V gave up 6 bases and J gave up 5 bases; unmatched junction bases: 4. CDR3 in DNA: TGTGCCAGCTCCCCCGGACAGGGGACTGAAGCTTTCTTT. This gives the protein CASSPGQGTEAFF.

This clonotype showed up many times. The genes are TRBV6-2 or TRBV6-3 and TRBJ2-7, with D hard to call. Germline V lookup: CDR1 MNHEY, CDR2 SVGEGT. The CDR3 length is 15 residues. V was shortened by 5 bases and J by 5 bases, with 19 bases between the two germline ends. DNA for the CDR3: TGTGCCAGCAGTGAAATGAGAATGGGAACCGACGAGCAGTACTTC. It translates to CASSEMRMGTDEQYF.

There are many counts of this clonotype. The rearrangement uses TRBV5-1 and TRBJ1-1; D is possibly TRBD1 (5 bases). Germline assignment: CDR1 SGHRS and CDR2 YFSETQ. The CDR3 is made up of 15 amino acids. V was trimmed by 3 bases and J by 5 bases, leaving 17 bases between them. CDR3: CASSSKSGVRTEAFF. The CDR3 bases are TGCGCCAGCAGCTCGAAATCGGGGGTGAGGACTGAAGCTTTCTTT.

There are many counts of this clonotype. The CDR3 bases are TGTGCCAGTAGAACCGTACAGGGGGGGTATAATTCACCCCTCCACTTT. Encoded protein: CASRTVQGGYNSPLHF. The rearrangement joins TRBV2 to TRBJ1-6; 8 bases agree with TRBD1. The germline CDR1 and CDR2 sequences are SNHLY and FYNNEI. CDR3 length: 16 residues. V gave up 9 bases and J gave up 4 bases; unmatched junction bases: 11.

This clonotype was counted at least ten times. The V gene is TRBV6-2 or TRBV6-3, the J gene TRBJ2-5; tentative D call: TRBD2 (6 bases). CDR1 and CDR2 from the germline V gene are MNHEY and SVGEGT. The CDR3 runs 12 residues. Trimming stripped 8 bases from V and 4 bases from J, with 11 bases between. The CDR3 DNA reads as TGTGCCAGCCAAATCGGGGGAGAGACCCAGTACTTC. It codes for CASQIGGETQYF.

Many counts were recorded for this clonotype. The V and J genes are TRBV7-8 and TRBJ1-1, with no clear D. This CDR3 has 16 residues. V was shortened by 2 bases and J by 5 bases, with 18 bases between the two germline ends. Germline V gene data show CDR1 as SGHVS and CDR2 as FQNEAQ. This CDR3 is CASSLSLPAGGTEAFF. Here the CDR3 DNA reads TGTGCCAGCAGCTTAAGCCTGCCGGCGGGAGGGACTGAAGCTTTCTTT. Variable domain in full (rest from reference TRBV7-8 and TRBJ1-1): GAGVSQSPRYKVAKRGQDVALRCDPISGHVSLFWYQQALGQGPEFLTYFQNEAQLDKSGLPSDRFFAERPEGSVSTLKIQRTQQEDSAVYLCASSLSLPAGGTEAFFGQGTRLTVV.